This TCR beta chain was sequenced for a study of cytomegalovirus exposure and HLA in healthy donors. The ends lost 5 bases at V and 6 bases at J; junction bases unmatched: 9. CDR3 length: 17 amino acids. From germline, CDR1 is SGHTA and CDR2 FQGNSA. PCR employed 60 Vbeta and 13 Jbeta primers. Clones were read by immunoSEQ multiplex PCR, and TCRdb kept only the in-frame ones, dropping some. The sample contains roughly 300,000 clones, about nine tenths of which appear only once. Sequencing was carried out using PBMCs. The chain couples TRBV7-2 to TRBJ2-3; 15 bases are shared with TRBD2. The TCR originated in a man aged 35 to 55 in good health and CMV-seropositive. The CDR3 sequence is CASSSPGLAGGGDTQYF. CDR3 sequence (DNA): TGTGCCAGCAGCAGCCCGGGACTAGCGGGAGGAGGGGATACGCAGTATTTT.